A selection of T cell receptor beta chains follows, all from one sample in a study of cytomegalovirus exposure and HLA in healthy donors. Method: immunoSEQ multiplex PCR; TCRdb's copy keeps in-frame clones and lacks some. Of 150,000 to 200,000 clones in the sample, around 76% were seen once. The sample taken for sequencing was PBMCs. The receptors stem from a girl aged 10 to 17 in good health and CMV-seropositive. Each CDR3 is given with its conserved first and last residue. The order of the fields is clone size, J gene, D gene, V gene, CDR3 DNA, CDR3 protein. The D gene is left open where the match is weak. Only part of the rows carry a size: once, few, many, or a class if the clone is expanded.

>-|TRBJ2-3|-|TRBV28
TGTGCCAGCAGTTTTTCCGTCGGAGCGCAGTATTTT
CASSFSVGAQYF
>-|TRBJ2-2|-|TRBV4-3
TGCGCCAGCAGCCAAGTCTTGACTACTAACACCGGGGAGCTGTTTTTT
CASSQVLTTNTGELFF
>-|TRBJ2-1|TRBD2|TRBV11-2
TGTGCCAGCAGCAGATGGACTAGCGGGGGAGATGAGCAGTTCTTC
CASSRWTSGGDEQFF
>-|TRBJ2-7|TRBD1|TRBV15
TGTGCCACCAGCAGGGACAGGGGGCTCTACGAGCAGTACTTC
CATSRDRGLYEQYF
>-|TRBJ2-3|TRBD1|TRBV2
TGTGCCAGCAGTGAGGGGGACAGGGTTGGGACAGATACGCAGTATTTT
CASSEGDRVGTDTQYF
>-|TRBJ2-7|-|TRBV28
TGTGCCAGCAGCTGGGATCAGGGGAGGGCTTACTCCTACGAGCAGTACTTC
CASSWDQGRAYSYEQYF
>few|TRBJ1-5|-|TRBV21-1
TGTGCCAGCAGCAAACTGGGAGGGGAGAGCAATCAGCCCCAGCATTTT
CASSKLGGESNQPQHF
>-|TRBJ2-3|-|TRBV7-6
TGTGCCAGCAGCTTGGGCCGCACAGATACGCAGTATTTT
CASSLGRTDTQYF
>-|TRBJ2-2|TRBD1|TRBV5-6
TGTGCCAGCAGCCCGTTATCTCAGGGGGCATACACCGGGGAGCTGTTTTTT
CASSPLSQGAYTGELFF
>-|TRBJ2-5|-|TRBV11-3
TGTGCCAGCAGCCCAGTCGGTTCTAGGGAGACCCAGTACTTC
CASSPVGSRETQYF
>-|TRBJ2-2|-|TRBV5-1
TGCGCCAGCAGTGACACGATCACCGGGGAGCTGTTTTTT
CASSDTITGELFF
>-|TRBJ2-6|-|TRBV7-8
TGTGCCAGCAGCATCAGGGTCTCTGGGGCCAACGTCCTGACTTTC
CASSIRVSGANVLTF
>-|TRBJ2-5|TRBD2|TRBV30
TGTGCCTGGAGAGTGGCTAGCGGGGTTCAAGAGACCCAGTACTTC
CAWRVASGVQETQYF
>-|TRBJ2-7|-|TRBV29-1
TGCAGCGCCCAATCGGGCGGGGTGTACGAGCAGTACTTC
CSAQSGGVYEQYF
>-|TRBJ2-1|-|TRBV5-6
TGTGCCAGCAGCTTGGCTAGCACCAATGAGCAGTTCTTC
CASSLASTNEQFF
>-|TRBJ1-3|TRBD1|TRBV6-5
TGTGCCAGCCGGCCACAGGGGGCCGGTGGAAACACCATATATTTT
CASRPQGAGGNTIYF
>-|TRBJ1-1|-|TRBV27
TGTGCCAGCAGTTCAAACGGGTCGTTCACACCTGAAGCTTTCTTT
CASSSNGSFTPEAFF
>-|TRBJ1-4|TRBD1|TRBV9
TGTGCCAGCAGCAGGGACAGGGCCCCTGCAACTAATGAAAAACTGTTTTTT
CASSRDRAPATNEKLFF
>once|TRBJ1-1|TRBD1|TRBV29-1
TGCAGCGGACAGGGGGCTGAAGCTTTCTTT
CSGQGAEAFF
>medium-sized|TRBJ2-1|-|TRBV28
TGTGCCGGGGGGATTTACAATGAGCAGTTCTTC
CAGGIYNEQFF
>-|TRBJ1-2|TRBD1|TRBV4-1
TGCGCCAGCAGCCAATGGGACAGGGGTAATGGCTACACCTTC
CASSQWDRGNGYTF
>-|TRBJ1-5|TRBD1|TRBV7-2
TGTGCCAGCAGCCCACAGGGACAGGACCATAATCAGCCCCAGCATTTT
CASSPQGQDHNQPQHF
>-|TRBJ2-7|TRBD1|TRBV19
TGTGCCAGTGGGACAGGGGGAGGGCCTTGGTACTTC
CASGTGGGPWYF
>-|TRBJ1-2|-|TRBV18
TGTGCCAGCTCACCCGCAGGAGGGGATGGCTACACCTTC
CASSPAGGDGYTF
>-|TRBJ1-1|TRBD1|TRBV28
TGTGCCAGCAGGCCGGGACAGGGGGACACTGAAGCTTTCTTT
CASRPGQGDTEAFF
>-|TRBJ2-1|TRBD2|TRBV2
TGTGCCAGCAGTCCTACTAGCGGGAGCTACAATGAGCAGTTCTTC
CASSPTSGSYNEQFF
>-|TRBJ2-5|-|TRBV14
TGTGCCAGCAGCCCGTACCAAGAGACCCAGTACTTC
CASSPYQETQYF
>-|TRBJ2-3|TRBD2|TRBV6-4
TGTGCCAGCAGTGACGCGGGAGGAACAGATACGCAGTATTTT
CASSDAGGTDTQYF
>-|TRBJ2-1|TRBD1|TRBV6-5
TGTGCCACCACGGGACAGGGTATCCATGAGCAGTTCTTC
CATTGQGIHEQFF
>-|TRBJ2-3|-|TRBV5-1
TGCGCCAGCAGCTTGGGTGGACAGTCGGCCACAGATACGCAGTATTTT
CASSLGGQSATDTQYF
>-|TRBJ2-2|TRBD2|TRBV5-1
TGCGCCAGCAGCTTTTCTAGCGGAGGCGCGAACACCGGGGAGCTGTTTTTT
CASSFSSGGANTGELFF
>-|TRBJ2-7|-|TRBV6-1
TGTGCCAGCAGTGTCCGGGACTCCGACCCCTACGAGCAGTACTTC
CASSVRDSDPYEQYF
>few|TRBJ2-5|TRBD2|TRBV28
TGTGCCAGCAGACCTACTAGCGGGCACCTCCAAGAGACCCAGTACTTC
CASRPTSGHLQETQYF
>-|TRBJ2-2|-|TRBV11-2
TGTGCCAGCAGCTTAGAGGGACACGTGGTAATACCCGGGGAGCTGTTTTTT
CASSLEGHVVIPGELFF
>-|TRBJ2-7|TRBD2|TRBV6-5
TGTGCCAGCAAATCCCGTCTAGCGGGTTGGGACGAGCAGTACTTC
CASKSRLAGWDEQYF
>-|TRBJ1-1|-|TRBV13
TGTGCCAGCACCCAACGTGGGGGGGCCCGAAGGGATGAAGCTTTCTTT
CASTQRGGARRDEAFF
>once|TRBJ2-1|TRBD1|TRBV14
TGTGCCAGCAGCCAAGTAAGGCAGGGGGTTTCCTACAATGAGCAGTTCTTC
CASSQVRQGVSYNEQFF
>-|TRBJ2-7|TRBD1|TRBV5-6
TGTGCCAGCAGCAAAACCGGGACAGGGAAGGCCGAGCAGTACTTC
CASSKTGTGKAEQYF
>-|TRBJ2-7|-|TRBV5-5
TGTGCCAGCAGCGGCAGCTACGAGCAGTACTTC
CASSGSYEQYF
>-|TRBJ2-7|-|TRBV6-1
TGTGCCAGCAGTGAAAATACGGCTCGGGTCGAGCAGTACTTC
CASSENTARVEQYF
>-|TRBJ2-3|TRBD2|TRBV10-3
TGTGCCATCAGTGAGATTGTAGCGGGGGGACCACGAGATACGCAGTATTTT
CAISEIVAGGPRDTQYF
>-|TRBJ2-1|TRBD2|TRBV30
TGTGCCTGGATGAGTGTGACTAGCGCTTATGAGCAGTTCTTC
CAWMSVTSAYEQFF
>-|TRBJ1-4|TRBD1|TRBV6-5
TGTGCCAGCAGGGAGAACAGGGGCCGAGATGAAAAACTGTTTTTT
CASRENRGRDEKLFF
>-|TRBJ1-3|-|TRBV30
TGTGCCTGGATGGCAGGGGCTCTGCCGGATGGAAACACCATATATTTT
CAWMAGALPDGNTIYF
>few|TRBJ1-1|-|TRBV28
TGTGCCAGCAGTTTAGGGCCGAGTTCCACTGAAGCTTTCTTT
CASSLGPSSTEAFF
>once|TRBJ2-5|-|TRBV29-1
TGCAGCGTTGAAAGGGGAGGGACCCAGTACTTC
CSVERGGTQYF
>-|TRBJ2-5|TRBD1|TRBV28
TGTGCCAGCAGCCCCAAGGGGGCCGGAGTGGAGACCCAGTACTTC
CASSPKGAGVETQYF
>few|TRBJ1-2|-|TRBV6-1
TGTGCCAGCAGTGAAGGAAGGCGGAACTATGGCTACACCTTC
CASSEGRRNYGYTF
>-|TRBJ2-1|-|TRBV6-1
TGTGCCAGCAGTGACCCAGACCAGGTGCATGAGCAGTTCTTC
CASSDPDQVHEQFF
>-|TRBJ1-2|TRBD1|TRBV5-1
TGCGCCAGCAGATATCTCGGGACAGACTATGGCTACACCTTC
CASRYLGTDYGYTF
>-|TRBJ1-1|TRBD1|TRBV18
TGTGCCAGCTCACCCAGGACAGGGGCGATCACTGAAGCTTTCTTT
CASSPRTGAITEAFF
>-|TRBJ1-2|-|TRBV7-2
TGTGCCAGCAGCTTAGCCGGCTCCAGGGGCTACACCTTC
CASSLAGSRGYTF
>-|TRBJ2-3|-|TRBV9
TGTGCCAGCAGGGCAGGGGATACGCAGTATTTT
CASRAGDTQYF
>-|TRBJ2-5|-|TRBV28
TGTGCCAGCACCCCGGAGGTGGGGGAGACCCAGTACTTC
CASTPEVGETQYF
>-|TRBJ2-7|TRBD2|TRBV7-3
TGTGCCAGCAGCTTAACGGGGGCGGGAGGGCCCTCTGGATCGCACGAGCAGTACTTC
CASSLTGAGGPSGSHEQYF
>-|TRBJ2-3|-|TRBV5-6
TGTGCCAGCAGCTTGGGACAGAATCCCACAGATACGCAGTATTTT
CASSLGQNPTDTQYF